These 29 T cell receptor beta chains were sequenced from one sample in a study of T cell responses to AZD1222 COVID-19 vaccine. Produced via immunoSEQ multiplex PCR; TCRdb's table is partial and in-frame only. The sample has some 100,000 clones, roughly 84% seen once. The sequencing used peripheral blood, collected on day 0 of AZD1222 vaccination. Receptor source: an adult in good health.

This rearrangement joins TRBV30 to TRBJ1-6; D is uncertain. This CDR3 is built from 13 residues. Germline CDR1 and CDR2: GTSNPN and SVGIG (reference sequence). The ends were cut back, 0 bases at V and 8 bases at J, with 8 bases in the middle. CDR3 sequence: CAWSVESYSPLHF. DNA for the CDR3: TGTGCCTGGAGTGTAGAGAGTTATTCACCCCTCCACTTT.

The genes are TRBV3-1 (or the pseudogene TRBV3-2) and TRBJ1-4; no definite D call. CDR3 length: 16 amino acids. The germline gives CDR1 LGHDT, CDR2 YNNKEL (reference sequence). Trimming cost V 2 bases and J 6 bases, with 16 bases left between them. Here the CDR3 reads CASSQKSTVRHEKLFF. Here the CDR3 DNA reads TGTGCCAGCAGCCAAAAGTCGACGGTTAGACATGAAAAACTGTTTTTT.

The chain carries TRBV6-2 or TRBV6-3 and TRBJ2-4; D possibly corresponds to TRBD2 (5 bases). The V end lost 2 bases, the J end lost 0 bases, and 11 bases lay between the germline ends. Germline CDR1 and CDR2: MNHEY and SVGEGT. The CDR3 covers 16 residues. In DNA, the CDR3 is TGTGCCAGCAGTTACCCCCAAGGACTAGCCAAAAACATTCAGTACTTC. Protein sequence: CASSYPQGLAKNIQYF.

The V gene is TRBV5-4, the J gene TRBJ2-1; 12 bases align to TRBD2. The germline CDR1 and CDR2 sequences are SGHNT and YYREEE (reference sequence). The J segment lost 6 bases and the V segment lost 0 bases, leaving 1 base of the junction unmatched. The CDR3 has 15 amino acids. The CDR3 is CASSLASGRANEQFF. CDR3 DNA: TGTGCCAGCAGCTTGGCTAGCGGGAGGGCCAATGAGCAGTTCTTC.

The V gene is TRBV6-1, the J gene TRBJ1-2; D might be TRBD1 (6 bases). V dropped 2 bases and J dropped 2 bases, with 18 bases sitting between them. This CDR3 is built from 17 residues. Germline CDR1 reads MNHNS; CDR2 reads SASEGT. DNA of the CDR3: TGTGCCAGCAGTGAAACGATCGGGACAAGAGAGAACTATGGCTACACCTTC. It encodes CASSETIGTRENYGYTF.

The CDR3 protein is CAWSVLQIGLGYGYTF. The CDR3 DNA reads TGTGCCTGGAGTGTACTACAGATTGGACTTGGCTATGGCTACACCTTC. J is TRBJ1-2 and V is TRBV30, with unresolved D. Germline CDR1 and CDR2: GTSNPN and SVGIG (reference sequence). The CDR3 loop spans 16 amino acids. V was cut by 0 bases and J by 4 bases, with 18 bases left in between.

The chain has TRBV3-1 (or the pseudogene TRBV3-2) and TRBJ2-7, with D tentatively TRBD1 (5 bases). The length of the CDR3 is 14 residues. Trimming pared 4 bases from V and 2 bases from J, leaving 12 bases between. CDR1 is LGHDT, CDR2 YNNKEL, per germline (reference sequence). The CDR3 bases are TGTGCCAGCAGCCCGGGTGGGGCAGCCTACGAGCAGTACGTC. It translates to CASSPGGAAYEQYV.

The chain links TRBV4-1 to TRBJ1-2; tentatively, D is TRBD1 (5 bases). The V end was cut by 4 bases, the J end by 3 bases, with 9 bases between. The CDR3 covers 13 residues. CDR1 MGHRA and CDR2 YSYEKL come from the germline V gene. The CDR3 DNA sequence: TGCGCCAGCAGCCTGACAGTTGACTATGGCTACACCTTC. Translating it yields CASSLTVDYGYTF.

In the case of this clone: Other DNA sequences in this specimen translate into the identical CDR3. V gene TRBV18 combines with J gene TRBJ1-5, with D unclear. Trimming cost V 3 bases and J 4 bases, with 7 bases left between them. Germline V lookup: CDR1 KGHSH, CDR2 LQKENI. The length of the CDR3 is 13 residues. CDR3 DNA sequence: TGTGCCAGCTCACCGGGAGCTAATCAGCCCCAGCATTTT. Translation: CASSPGANQPQHF.

The rearrangement uses TRBV19 and TRBJ1-5, with 9 nucleotides matching TRBD1. The CDR3 loop spans 17 amino acids. J was trimmed by 6 bases and V by 5 bases; bases with no gene match: 14. The germline CDR1 and CDR2 sequences are LNHDA and SQIVND (reference sequence). CDR3 region: CASSPPGTGIRAQPQHF. Here the CDR3 DNA reads TGTGCCAGTAGTCCCCCCGGGACAGGGATCCGAGCTCAGCCCCAGCATTTT.

The rearrangement links TRBV11-2 to TRBJ2-7; D gene ambiguous. The germline V gene has CDR1 SGHAT and CDR2 FQNNGV. The CDR3 totals 11 residues. The V gene lost 4 bases and the J gene lost 7 bases, with 8 bases spanning the gap. This CDR3 reads CASSSLREQYV. DNA for the CDR3: TGTGCCAGCAGCTCCCTACGGGAGCAGTACGTC.

The V call is TRBV19, the J call TRBJ2-2; D is unclear. Germline CDR1 is LNHDA and CDR2 is SQIVND (reference sequence). The germline V and J ends were trimmed by 4 bases and 2 bases, with 14 bases remaining between them. The CDR3 runs to 16 residues. The CDR3, as DNA: TGTGCCAGTAGTAATGGGCCCAGTCTTAACACCGGGGAGCTGTTTTTT. This gives the protein CASSNGPSLNTGELFF. Full variable domain (missing parts from reference TRBV19 and TRBJ2-2): DGGITQSPKYLFRKEGQNVTLSCEQNLNHDAMYWYRQDPGQGLRLIYYSQIVNDFQKGDIAEGYSVSREKKESFPLTVTSAQKNPTAFYLCASSNGPSLNTGELFFGEGSRLTVL.

The chain employs TRBV12-3 or TRBV12-4 and TRBJ2-7; no clear D. The V end was cut by 2 bases, the J end by 7 bases, with 12 bases between. This CDR3 has 13 residues. As DNA, the CDR3 is TGTGCCAGCAGTTTAAGGCAGAATGGGGAGCAGTACTTC. The encoded protein is CASSLRQNGEQYF.

This clone was observed a single time. The chain couples TRBV6-5 to TRBJ1-4; TRBD1 is a possible D gene (5 bases). CDR3 length: 14 amino acids. The V gene's germline CDR1 is MNHEY and CDR2 SVGAGI. V lost 6 bases to trimming and J lost 5 bases, with 13 bases between them. The CDR3 protein is CASSQRQNNEKLFF. The CDR3 DNA follows: TGTGCCAGCAGCCAACGACAGAACAATGAAAAACTGTTTTTT.

This chain's CDR3 is CASSNEEVNTGELFF. CDR3 bases: TGTGCCAGTAGCAACGAGGAGGTAAACACCGGGGAGCTGTTTTTT. J is TRBJ2-2 and V is TRBV19, with a possible D match to TRBD2 (5 bases). Looked up from germline, CDR1 is LNHDA and CDR2 is SQIVND (reference sequence). The CDR3 has 15 amino acids. The V end lost 6 bases, the J end lost 2 bases, and 13 bases lay between the germline ends.

This clone was detected once. The chain combines TRBV10-1 with TRBJ1-2, with 7 bases identical to TRBD1. The CDR3 covers 14 residues. From germline, CDR1 is WNHNN and CDR2 SYGVQD (reference sequence). V shed 9 bases and J 8 bases; nucleotides not matched to a gene: 15. CDR3 DNA sequence: TGCGCCAGTTATCGGAGACAGGGTCATCCAGGCTACACCTTC. Protein: CASYRRQGHPGYTF.

V usage is TRBV6-5 and J usage is TRBJ2-7; D possibly matches TRBD1 or TRBD2 (5 bases each). CDR1 and CDR2 from the germline V gene are MNHEY and SVGAGI. The ends were cut back, 5 bases at V and 2 bases at J, with 13 bases in the middle. The CDR3 has 14 amino acids. CDR3 loop: CASSTSGSPYEQYF. Here the CDR3 DNA reads TGTGCCAGCAGTACCTCAGGGAGCCCCTACGAGCAGTACTTC.

The chain combines TRBV30 with TRBJ1-3; D gene uncertain. The CDR3 has 12 amino acids. The germline V and J ends were trimmed by 4 bases and 3 bases, with 7 bases remaining between them. CDR1 GTSNPN and CDR2 SVGIG come from the germline V gene (reference sequence). The DNA for the CDR3 is TGTGCCTGGACAGGCGGTGGAAACACCATATATTTT. Translation gives CAWTGGGNTIYF.

The genes are TRBV27 and TRBJ2-1; D not resolved. Germline assignment: CDR1 MNHEY and CDR2 SMNVEV (reference sequence). V lost 4 bases and J 10 bases, leaving 14 bases between the germline ends. This CDR3 region has 13 residues. Here the CDR3 reads CASSSHIGGEQFF. CDR3 sequence (DNA): TGTGCCAGCAGTTCCCACATAGGTGGAGAGCAGTTCTTC.

The rearrangement links TRBV6-5 to TRBJ2-5, with 8 bases identical to TRBD2. V trimming: 2 bases; J trimming: 4 bases; junction bases outside the gene matches: 9. The CDR3 has 16 residues. Per germline, CDR1 MNHEY and CDR2 SVGAGI. CDR3 sequence reads: CASSYRGGSMGETQYF. The CDR3 DNA sequence: TGTGCCAGCAGTTACCGGGGGGGTTCTATGGGAGAGACCCAGTACTTC.

The rearrangement joins TRBV5-1 to TRBJ2-3; a weak D match, TRBD2 (6 bases). Looked up from germline, CDR1 is SGHRS and CDR2 is YFSETQ. The CDR3 contains 14 residues. V was clipped by 5 bases and J by 1 base, with 11 bases between them. The chain's CDR3 is CASRTRERTDTQYF. The CDR3 coding sequence is TGCGCCAGCAGGACCCGGGAGCGCACAGATACGCAGTATTTT.

The rearrangement uses TRBV6-5 and TRBJ2-1, with D hard to call. Trimming pared 1 base from V and 9 bases from J, leaving 7 bases between. The CDR3 is 12 amino acids. CDR1 and CDR2 from the germline V gene are MNHEY and SVGAGI. The CDR3 here is CASSYFWAEQFF. CDR3 bases: TGTGCCAGCAGTTACTTCTGGGCTGAGCAGTTCTTC.

The CDR3 sequence is CASSLDLSGGRETQYF. As DNA, the CDR3 is TGTGCCAGCAGCTTAGATCTTAGCGGGGGGCGAGAGACCCAGTACTTC. The chain uses TRBV11-2 and TRBJ2-5; 10 nucleotides align to TRBD2. CDR1 and CDR2 from the germline V gene are SGHAT and FQNNGV. There are 16 residues in the CDR3. V lost 0 bases and J lost 4; bases outside the gene matches: 5.

V and J are TRBV11-3 and TRBJ2-2, with 9 nucleotides matching TRBD2. V trimming: 5 bases; J trimming: 4 bases; junction bases outside the gene matches: 11. In germline, CDR1 is SGHNT, CDR2 YENEEA. The CDR3 extends over 17 amino acids. CDR3 in amino acids: CASSGWREGRSTGELFF. The CDR3 nucleotides read TGTGCCAGCAGCGGTTGGCGGGAGGGCCGAAGCACCGGGGAGCTGTTTTTT.

The CDR3 loop is CAWSVQPWYNEQFF. DNA of the CDR3: TGTGCCTGGAGTGTACAGCCGTGGTACAATGAGCAGTTCTTC. The rearrangement uses TRBV30 and TRBJ2-1; D ambiguous. The CDR3 contains 14 residues. CDR1 and CDR2 from the germline V gene are GTSNPN and SVGIG (reference sequence). V was trimmed by 0 bases and J by 4 bases, leaving 10 bases between them.

This chain uses TRBV5-1 with TRBJ2-1; TRBD2 agrees at 12 bases. This CDR3 region has 19 residues. V shed 4 bases and J 4 bases; nucleotides not matched to a gene: 15. CDR1 is SGHRS and CDR2 is YFSETQ in the germline V gene. The CDR3 sequence is CASSLPDTSGRPSYNEQFF. The CDR3 region has the DNA TGCGCCAGCAGCCTGCCGGACACTAGCGGGAGGCCTTCTTACAATGAGCAGTTCTTC. Combining the CDR3 with reference TRBV5-1 and TRBJ2-1 gives the whole variable domain KAGVTQTPRYLIKTRGQQVTLSCSPISGHRSVSWYQQTPGQGLQFLFEYFSETQRNKGNFPGRFSGRQFSNSRSEMNVSTLELGDSALYLCASSLPDTSGRPSYNEQFFGPGTRLTVL.

The rearrangement links TRBV7-2 to TRBJ1-4; 7 nucleotides match TRBD1. Unmatched junction bases numbered 2, after V lost 3 bases and J lost 4 bases. The CDR3 contains 14 residues. Germline loops: CDR1 SGHTA, CDR2 FQGNSA. In nucleotides, the CDR3 is TGTGCCAGCAGCTTCCGGGACAGTAATGAAAAACTGTTTTTT. Protein: CASSFRDSNEKLFF.

The V call is TRBV18, the J call TRBJ2-5, with a possible D match to TRBD1 (5 bases). Trimming took 1 base from V and 1 from J, leaving 16 bases between them. CDR3 length equals 17 residues. Germline V gene lookup returns CDR1 KGHSH and CDR2 LQKENI. As DNA, the CDR3 is TGTGCCAGCTCACCACTGGCAGGGCAACCCTTCCAAGAGACCCAGTACTTC. This translates into CASSPLAGQPFQETQYF.

This clone showed up just a few times. The chain combines TRBV28 with TRBJ1-6; D call uncertain. Trimming pared 6 bases from V and 9 bases from J, leaving 15 bases between. This CDR3 contains 14 residues. Germline V gene data show CDR1 as MDHEN and CDR2 as SYDVKM. The chain's CDR3 is CASRSRLGISPLHF. DNA for the CDR3: TGTGCCAGCAGGAGCAGGCTGGGGATTTCACCCCTCCACTTT.